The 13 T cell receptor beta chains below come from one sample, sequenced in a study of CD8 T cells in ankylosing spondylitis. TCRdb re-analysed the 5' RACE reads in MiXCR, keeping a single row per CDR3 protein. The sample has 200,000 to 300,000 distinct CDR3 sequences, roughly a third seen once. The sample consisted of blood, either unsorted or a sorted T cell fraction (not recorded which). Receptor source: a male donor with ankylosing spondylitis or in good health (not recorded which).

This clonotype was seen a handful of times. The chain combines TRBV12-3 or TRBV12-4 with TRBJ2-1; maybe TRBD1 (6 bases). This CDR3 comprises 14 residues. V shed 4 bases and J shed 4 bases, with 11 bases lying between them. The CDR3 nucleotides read TGTGCCAGCAGTTCAGGGGTCGGGTACAATGAGCAGTTCTTC. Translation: CASSSGVGYNEQFF.

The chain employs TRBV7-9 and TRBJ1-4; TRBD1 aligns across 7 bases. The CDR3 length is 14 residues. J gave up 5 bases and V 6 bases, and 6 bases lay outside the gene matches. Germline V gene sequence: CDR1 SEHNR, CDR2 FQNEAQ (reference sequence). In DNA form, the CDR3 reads TGTGCCAGCAGAGCCGGGACAGCAAATGAAAAACTGTTTTTT. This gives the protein CASRAGTANEKLFF. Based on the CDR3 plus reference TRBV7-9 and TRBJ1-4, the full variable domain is DTGVSQNPRHKITKRGQNVTFRCDPISEHNRLYWYRQTLGQGPEFLTYFQNEAQLEKSRLLSDRFSAERPKGSFSTLEIQRTEQGDSAMYLCASRAGTANEKLFFGSGTQLSVL.

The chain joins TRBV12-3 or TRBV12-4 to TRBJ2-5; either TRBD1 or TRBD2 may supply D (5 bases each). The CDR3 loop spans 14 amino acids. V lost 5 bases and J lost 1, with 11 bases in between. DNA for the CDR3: TGTGCCAGCAGTCGGGACGGAACCCAAGAGACCCAGTACTTC. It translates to CASSRDGTQETQYF.

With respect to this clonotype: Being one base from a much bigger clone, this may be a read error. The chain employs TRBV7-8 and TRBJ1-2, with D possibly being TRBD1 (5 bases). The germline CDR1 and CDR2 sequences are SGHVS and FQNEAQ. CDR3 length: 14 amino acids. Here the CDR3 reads CASSLLQGAYGDTF. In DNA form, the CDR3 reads TGTGCCAGCAGCCTACTTCAGGGCGCCTATGGCGACACCTTC.

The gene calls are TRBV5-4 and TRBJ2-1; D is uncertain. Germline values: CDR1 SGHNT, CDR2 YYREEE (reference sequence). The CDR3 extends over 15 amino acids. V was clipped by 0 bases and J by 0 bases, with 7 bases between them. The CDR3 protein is CASSLDVSSYNEQFF. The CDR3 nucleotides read TGTGCCAGCAGCTTGGACGTCAGCTCCTACAATGAGCAGTTCTTC.

The CDR3 spells CASSSMSREPYEQYF. The CDR3 DNA follows: TGTGCCAGCAGTTCTATGTCACGGGAACCCTACGAGCAGTACTTC. The rearrangement uses TRBV28 and TRBJ2-7; a possible D gene is TRBD2 (5 bases). V lost 4 bases, J lost 2 bases, and 15 bases lay in between. There are 15 residues in the CDR3. The germline gives CDR1 MDHEN, CDR2 SYDVKM. The whole variable domain, filled in from reference TRBV28 and TRBJ2-7, reads DVKVTQSSRYLVKRTGEKVFLECVQDMDHENMFWYRQDPGLGLRLIYFSYDVKMKEKGDIPEGYSVSREKKERFSLILESASTNQTSMYLCASSSMSREPYEQYFGPGTRLTVT.

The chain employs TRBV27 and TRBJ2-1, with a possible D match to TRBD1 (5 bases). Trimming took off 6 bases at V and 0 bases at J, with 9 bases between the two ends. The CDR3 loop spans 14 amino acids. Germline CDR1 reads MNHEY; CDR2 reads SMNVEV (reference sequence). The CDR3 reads CASRGLSSYNEQFF. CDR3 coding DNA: TGTGCCAGCAGGGGGCTGAGCTCCTACAATGAGCAGTTCTTC.

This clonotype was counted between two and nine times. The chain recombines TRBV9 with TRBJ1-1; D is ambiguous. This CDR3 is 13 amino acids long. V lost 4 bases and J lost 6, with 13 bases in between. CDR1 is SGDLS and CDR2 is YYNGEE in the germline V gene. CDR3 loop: CASSSFPGAEAFF. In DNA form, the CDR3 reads TGTGCCAGCAGCTCCTTTCCTGGGGCTGAAGCTTTCTTT.

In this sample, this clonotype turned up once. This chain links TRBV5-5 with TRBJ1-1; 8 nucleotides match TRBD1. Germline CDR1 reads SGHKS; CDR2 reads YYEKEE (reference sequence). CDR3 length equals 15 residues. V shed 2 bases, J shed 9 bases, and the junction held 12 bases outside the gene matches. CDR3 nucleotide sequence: TGTGCCAGCAGCTTTGGAAGATCAACAGGGGGGAAAGCTTTCTTT. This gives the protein CASSFGRSTGGKAFF.

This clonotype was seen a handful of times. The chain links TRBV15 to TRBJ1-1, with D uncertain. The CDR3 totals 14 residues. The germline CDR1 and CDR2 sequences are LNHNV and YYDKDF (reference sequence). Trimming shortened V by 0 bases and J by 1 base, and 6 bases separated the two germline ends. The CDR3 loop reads CATSRDLWNTEAFF. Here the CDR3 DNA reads TGTGCCACCAGCAGAGACCTGTGGAACACTGAAGCTTTCTTT. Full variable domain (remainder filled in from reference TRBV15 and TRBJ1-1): DAMVIQNPRYQVTQFGKPVTLSCSQTLNHNVMYWYQQKSSQAPKLLFHYYDKDFNNEADTPDNFQSRRPNTSFCFLDIRSPGLGDTAMYLCATSRDLWNTEAFFGQGTRLTVV.

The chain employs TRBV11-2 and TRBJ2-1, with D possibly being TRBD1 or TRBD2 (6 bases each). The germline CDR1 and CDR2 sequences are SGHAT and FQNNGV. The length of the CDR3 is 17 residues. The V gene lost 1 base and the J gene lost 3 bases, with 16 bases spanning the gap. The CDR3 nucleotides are TGTGCCAGCAGCTTAGTTCCGGGGGCGGTGTTCTACAATGAGCAGTTCTTC. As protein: CASSLVPGAVFYNEQFF.

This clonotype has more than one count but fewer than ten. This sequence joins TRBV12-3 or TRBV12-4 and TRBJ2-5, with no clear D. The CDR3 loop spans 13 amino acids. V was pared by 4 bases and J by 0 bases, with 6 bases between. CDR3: CASSSAYQETQYF. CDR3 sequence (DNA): TGTGCCAGCAGTTCAGCGTACCAAGAGACCCAGTACTTC.

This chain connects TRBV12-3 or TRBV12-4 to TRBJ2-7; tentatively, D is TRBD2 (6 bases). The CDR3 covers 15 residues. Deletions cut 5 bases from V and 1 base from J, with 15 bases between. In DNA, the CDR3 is TGTGCCAGCAGTCCTCCGGGACTCCAGTCCTACGAGCAGTACTTC. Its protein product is CASSPPGLQSYEQYF.